These 3 T cell receptor beta chains were all obtained from the same sample, sequenced in a study of OX40 agonist ivuxolimab in advanced cancers. TCRdb's copy holds only in-frame clones and misses some; the assay was immunoSEQ multiplex PCR. This sample has 65,000 to 95,000 clones; approximately 91% occur once, and the top ten carry more than 5.5%. The material was CD4+ or CD8+ T cells sorted from blood, obtained in a trial of the OX40 agonist ivuxolimab. These receptors came from an adult with an advanced solid tumor such as melanoma, head and neck, liver or kidney cancer.

V usage is TRBV28 and J usage is TRBJ2-5; D gene ambiguous. The V gene lost 6 bases and the J gene lost 7 bases, with 12 bases spanning the gap. The CDR3 has 12 amino acids. Germline V gene sequence: CDR1 MDHEN, CDR2 SYDVKM. The CDR3 spells CASRSEVGTQYF. The CDR3, as DNA: TGTGCCAGCAGATCAGAGGTGGGGACCCAGTACTTC. Full variable domain (missing parts from reference TRBV28 and TRBJ2-5): DVKVTQSSRYLVKRTGEKVFLECVQDMDHENMFWYRQDPGLGLRLIYFSYDVKMKEKGDIPEGYSVSREKKERFSLILESASTNQTSMYLCASRSEVGTQYFGPGTRLLVL.

The count of this clone is one. This rearrangement joins TRBV7-2 to TRBJ2-5; D might be TRBD2 (6 bases). The germline V gene encodes CDR1 SGHTA and CDR2 FQGNSA. V was cut by 5 bases and J by 5 bases, with 15 bases left in between. This CDR3 region has 14 residues. For the CDR3, the DNA is TGTGCCAGCAGCACCGGGACTCAACGTGAGACCCAGTACTTC. It specifies CASSTGTQRETQYF.

The chain links TRBV19 to TRBJ2-1; 10 nucleotides line up with TRBD2. V lost 3 bases, J lost 2 bases, and 10 bases stayed unmatched. This CDR3 contains 18 residues. Germline loops: CDR1 LNHDA, CDR2 SQIVND (reference sequence). The CDR3 sequence is CASSIGLAGAGPYNEQFF. The CDR3 bases are TGTGCCAGTAGTATTGGGCTAGCGGGAGCGGGGCCCTACAATGAGCAGTTCTTC.